Sequencing of this TCR beta chain was carried out in a study of cytomegalovirus exposure and HLA in healthy donors. Primers: 60 Vbeta forward and 13 Jbeta reverse. The assay was immunoSEQ multiplex PCR, and TCRdb's table has in-frame clones only and misses some. The profile shows approximately 200,000 clones, just under 75% of them singletons. Trimming left V 4 bases short and J 0 bases short, with 10 bases between. In germline, CDR1 is MDHEN, CDR2 SYDVKM. The CDR3 loop spans 15 amino acids. The study's findings and limits: A highly shared variant cluster was judged a likely technical artifact. The authors listed 150 to 200 TCR beta chains as cytomegalovirus-associated. Analysis was performed later, and it showed HLA-associated TCR beta chains to be more clonally expanded than equally common others. Later, an analysis found that common viral pathogens appeared to be linked with several of the most significant clusters.

In its sample, this clone was seen a few times. Its antigen is undetermined. The chain couples TRBV28 to TRBJ1-3; D is perhaps TRBD1 (6 bases). The receptor comes from a man aged 25 to 45 in good health and CMV-seropositive. Sequenced: PBMCs. The DNA for the CDR3 is TGTGCCAGCAGTTCAACAGGGCGCTCTGGAAACACCATATATTTT. It translates to CASSSTGRSGNTIYF.